This T cell receptor beta chain comes out of a study of blood T cell repertoires in COVID-19. A note on this clone: A read error may account for a junction end that differs from germline.

Data came from immunoSEQ multiplex PCR; TCRdb stores just in-frame clones and leaves some out. The sample lists about 160,000 clones; approximately 86% were seen once. The CDR3 has 15 residues. The V gene's germline CDR1 is SSHAT and CDR2 FNYEAQ (reference sequence). Material: peripheral blood. The sequence was obtained from a man in his sixties who had recovered from COVID-19. The V gene is TRBV7-7, the J gene TRBJ2-5, with 13 bases fitting TRBD2. Here the CDR3 DNA reads TGTGCTAGCAGCTTTGGACTAGCGGGGGTAGAGACCCAGTACTTC. Its protein product is CASSFGLAGVETQYF.